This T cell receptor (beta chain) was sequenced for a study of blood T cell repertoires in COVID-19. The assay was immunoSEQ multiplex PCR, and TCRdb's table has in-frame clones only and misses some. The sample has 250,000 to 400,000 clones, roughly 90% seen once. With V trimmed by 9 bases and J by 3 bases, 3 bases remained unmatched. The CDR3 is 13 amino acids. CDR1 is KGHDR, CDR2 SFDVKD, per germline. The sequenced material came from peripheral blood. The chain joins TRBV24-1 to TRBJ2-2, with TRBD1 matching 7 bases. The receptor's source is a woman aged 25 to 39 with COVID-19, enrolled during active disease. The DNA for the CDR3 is TGTGCCACCGGACAGGACGACACCGGGGAGCTGTTTTTT. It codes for CATGQDDTGELFF.